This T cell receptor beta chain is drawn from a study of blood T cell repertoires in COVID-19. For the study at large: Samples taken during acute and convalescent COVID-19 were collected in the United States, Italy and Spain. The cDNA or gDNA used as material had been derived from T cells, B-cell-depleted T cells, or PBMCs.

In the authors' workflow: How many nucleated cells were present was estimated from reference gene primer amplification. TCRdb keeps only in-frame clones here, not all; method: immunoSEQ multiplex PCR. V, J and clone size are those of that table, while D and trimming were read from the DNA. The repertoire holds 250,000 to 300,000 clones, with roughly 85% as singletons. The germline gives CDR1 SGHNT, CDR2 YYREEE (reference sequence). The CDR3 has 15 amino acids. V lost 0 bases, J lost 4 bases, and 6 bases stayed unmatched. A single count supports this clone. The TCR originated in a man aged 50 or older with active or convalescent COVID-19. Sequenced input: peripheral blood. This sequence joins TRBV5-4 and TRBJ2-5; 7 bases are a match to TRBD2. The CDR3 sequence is CASSLGGTNGETQYF. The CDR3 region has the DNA TGTGCCAGCAGCTTGGGCGGGACTAACGGAGAGACCCAGTACTTC.